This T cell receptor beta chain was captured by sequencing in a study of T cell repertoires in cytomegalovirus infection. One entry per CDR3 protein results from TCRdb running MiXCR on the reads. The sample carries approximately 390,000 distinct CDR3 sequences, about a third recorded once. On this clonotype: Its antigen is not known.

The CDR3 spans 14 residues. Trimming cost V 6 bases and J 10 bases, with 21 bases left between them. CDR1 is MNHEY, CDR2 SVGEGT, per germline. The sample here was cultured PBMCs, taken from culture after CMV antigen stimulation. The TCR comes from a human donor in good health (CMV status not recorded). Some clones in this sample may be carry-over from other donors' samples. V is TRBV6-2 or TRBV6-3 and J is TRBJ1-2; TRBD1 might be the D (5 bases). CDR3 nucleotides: TGTGCCAGCAGCTACGGTACGGGGCGGCGGAACTACACCTTC. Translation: CASSYGTGRRNYTF.